The following is a TCR beta chain sequence with its context. Its antigen remains unidentified. The CDR3 is 16 residues long. Trimming pared 6 bases from V and 0 bases from J, leaving 18 bases between. Germline CDR1 and CDR2: MDHEN and SYDVKM. This specimen belongs to a study of T cell repertoires in cytomegalovirus infection. Background on the study: From public TCR beta signatures came an indication of both CMV infection and matching HLA type. Study-level points and caveats: In two of eight donors, the top clonotype was HLA-C-restricted CMV-specific.

TCRdb called the reads again in MiXCR, with one record for every CDR3 protein. The table lists about 320,000 distinct CDR3 sequences, around a tenth of them singletons, with around 4.1% in the top ten. The genes are TRBV28 and TRBJ2-7; D unresolved. The source of this sequence is a human donor in good health (CMV status not recorded). Some clones in this sample may be carry-over from other donors' samples. Sequenced material: PBMCs. The CDR3 region is CASRKTHIGSSYEQYF. CDR3 nucleotide sequence: TGTGCCAGCAGAAAGACCCATATAGGAAGCTCCTACGAGCAGTACTTC. The full variable domain, completed using reference TRBV28 and TRBJ2-7, is DVKVTQSSRYLVKRTGEKVFLECVQDMDHENMFWYRQDPGLGLRLIYFSYDVKMKEKGDIPEGYSVSREKKERFSLILESASTNQTSMYLCASRKTHIGSSYEQYFGPGTRLTVT.